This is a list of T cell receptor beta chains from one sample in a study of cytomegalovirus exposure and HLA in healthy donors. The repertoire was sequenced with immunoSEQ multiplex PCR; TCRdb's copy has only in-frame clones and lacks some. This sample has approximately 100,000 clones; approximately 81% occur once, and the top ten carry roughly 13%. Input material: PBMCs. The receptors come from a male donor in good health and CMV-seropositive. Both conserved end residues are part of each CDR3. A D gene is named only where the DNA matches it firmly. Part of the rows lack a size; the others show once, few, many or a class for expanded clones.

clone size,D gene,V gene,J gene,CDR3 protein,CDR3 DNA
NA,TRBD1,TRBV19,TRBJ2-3,CASMTGESSTDTQYF,TGTGCCAGCATGACAGGGGAATCTAGCACAGATACGCAGTATTTT
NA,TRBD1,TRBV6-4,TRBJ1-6,CASSDYRGSSYNSPLHF,TGTGCCAGCAGCGATTACAGGGGAAGCTCCTATAATTCACCCCTCCACTTT
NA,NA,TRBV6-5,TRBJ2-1,CASSWGGLPGNEQFF,TGTGCCAGCAGTTGGGGAGGACTCCCAGGGAATGAGCAGTTCTTC
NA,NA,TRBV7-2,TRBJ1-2,CASSPGGPAYGYTF,TGTGCCAGCAGCCCAGGAGGTCCGGCCTATGGCTACACCTTC
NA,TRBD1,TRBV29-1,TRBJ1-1,CSATGGTEAFF,TGCAGCGCAACAGGGGGCACTGAAGCTTTCTTT
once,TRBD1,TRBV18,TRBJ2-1,CASSPKGQGAENEQFF,TGTGCCAGCTCACCCAAGGGACAGGGGGCCGAGAATGAGCAGTTCTTC
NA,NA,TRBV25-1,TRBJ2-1,CASSAYSTFSNEQFF,TGTGCCAGCAGTGCTTATAGTACGTTCTCCAATGAGCAGTTCTTC
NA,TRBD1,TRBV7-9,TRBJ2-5,CASSFTGTGVQETQYF,TGTGCCAGCAGCTTTACCGGGACAGGGGTTCAAGAGACCCAGTACTTC
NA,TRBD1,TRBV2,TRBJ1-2,CASSPQGDYGYTF,TGTGCCAGCAGTCCCCAGGGGGATTATGGCTACACCTTC
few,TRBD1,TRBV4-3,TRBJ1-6,CASSQSPQGAKYSPLHF,TGCGCCAGCAGCCAATCCCCGCAGGGGGCGAAATATTCACCCCTCCACTTT
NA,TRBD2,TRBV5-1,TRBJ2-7,CASTPLVAGGNEQYF,TGCGCCAGCACTCCCCTGGTAGCGGGGGGCAACGAGCAGTACTTC
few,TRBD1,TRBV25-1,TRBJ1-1,CASSEGDRAREKAFF,TGTGCCAGCAGTGAAGGGGACAGAGCAAGAGAAAAAGCTTTCTTT
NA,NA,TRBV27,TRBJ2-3,CASSLLSPAGVTDTQYF,TGTGCCAGCAGTTTACTTTCACCGGCAGGGGTAACAGATACGCAGTATTTT
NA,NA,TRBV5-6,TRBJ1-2,CASSSAQMRPAWGYTF,TGTGCCAGCAGCTCCGCCCAGATGAGGCCAGCATGGGGCTACACCTTC
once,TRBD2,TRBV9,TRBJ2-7,CASSVGLADYEQYF,TGTGCCAGCAGCGTAGGGCTAGCGGACTACGAACAGTACTTC
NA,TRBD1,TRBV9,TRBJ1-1,CASTKQGLTEAFF,TGTGCCAGCACTAAACAGGGGCTCACTGAAGCTTTCTTT
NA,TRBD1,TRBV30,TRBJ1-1,CALGGRGMNTEAFF,TGTGCCCTGGGCGGCAGGGGGATGAACACTGAAGCTTTCTTT
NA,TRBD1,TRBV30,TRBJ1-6,CAWSRGGTGGPGGHF,TGTGCCTGGAGTCGTGGGGGGACAGGGGGGCCGGGCGGCCACTTT
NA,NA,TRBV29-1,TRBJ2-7,CSVEVDRSYEQYF,TGCAGCGTTGAAGTCGACAGATCCTACGAGCAGTACTTC
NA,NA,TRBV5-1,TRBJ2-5,CASSLETGWETQYF,TGCGCCAGCAGCTTGGAGACGGGTTGGGAGACCCAGTACTTC
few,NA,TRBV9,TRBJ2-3,CASSVVGTSLTDTQYF,TGTGCCAGCAGCGTAGTGGGGACTTCCCTCACAGATACGCAGTATTTT
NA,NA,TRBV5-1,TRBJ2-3,CASSLRGSGTDTQYF,TGCGCCAGCAGCTTGAGGGGGTCCGGCACAGATACGCAGTATTTT
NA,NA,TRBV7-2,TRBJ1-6,CASSLVGGGNSPLHF,TGTGCCAGCAGCTTAGTTGGGGGGGGCAATTCACCCCTCCACTTT
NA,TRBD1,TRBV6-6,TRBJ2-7,CASTLQGTSSYEQYF,TGTGCCAGCACCTTACAGGGGACCAGCTCCTACGAGCAGTACTTC
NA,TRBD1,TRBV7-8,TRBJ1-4,CASSSDRGSNEKLFF,TGTGCCAGCAGCTCGGACAGGGGGAGTAATGAAAAACTGTTTTTT
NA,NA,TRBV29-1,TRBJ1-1,CSVLGKGEAITEAFF,TGCAGCGTTCTCGGTAAAGGGGAGGCTATCACTGAAGCTTTCTTT